The clone carrying this TCR delta chain was detected only a few times. The mismatch at residue 14 between this DNA's translation and the TCRdb protein of a much larger clone likely reflects a read error; the protein shown is translated from the DNA. The sample is drawn from a study of gamma-delta T cells after stem cell transplantation. TCRdb re-called the RT-PCR reads via CATT. The table records 9,000 to 13,000 delta-chain clones, about 1.2% of them present only once. The CDR3 contains 16 residues. Germline loops: CDR1 GEAIGNYY, CDR2 EKD. This clonotype originated in a human donor. It is not recorded whose cells these are; they may come from a transplant donor. The gene calls are TRDV2 and TRDJ1; 12 bases map to TRDD3. Sequenced input: gamma-delta T cells. The CDR3 coding sequence is TGTGCCTGTGACACCGTTCAACTGGGGGATACCGATAAACCCATCTTT. It yields the protein CACDTVQLGDTDKPIF.